The 18 T cell receptor beta chains reported below all come from one sample, sequenced in a study of blood T cell repertoires in COVID-19. The method was immunoSEQ multiplex PCR; TCRdb's version includes in-frame clones alone and lacks a portion of them. The table has about 250,000 clones, about 82% seen once. The sample was peripheral blood. Receptor source: a woman of 80 years or more with COVID-19, enrolled during active disease.

V and J are TRBV5-1 and TRBJ1-4; D is unresolved. Germline assignment: CDR1 SGHRS and CDR2 YFSETQ. V lost 1 base, J lost 0 bases, and 7 bases lay in between. The CDR3 runs 15 residues. CDR3 bases: TGCGCCAGCAGCTTGCCGGGGACAACTAATGAAAAACTGTTTTTT. This gives the protein CASSLPGTTNEKLFF.

V usage is TRBV3-1 (or the pseudogene TRBV3-2) and J usage is TRBJ2-3, with 13 nucleotides matching TRBD2. This CDR3 has 15 residues. Trimming took 5 bases from V and 4 from J; bases not matched to a gene: 3. Germline assignment: CDR1 LGHDT and CDR2 YNNKEL (reference sequence). In nucleotides, the CDR3 is TGTGCCAGCAGCTACGGGACTAGCGGGGCAGATACGCAGTATTTT. Amino acid sequence: CASSYGTSGADTQYF.

This clone is a singleton in its sample. The J gene is TRBJ1-2, the V gene TRBV5-6, with 9 positions matching TRBD1. The CDR3 is 13 residues long. Germline CDR1 SGHDT, CDR2 YYEEEE. The V gene end was trimmed by 5 bases and the J gene end by 7 bases; junction bases not matched to a gene: 6. The DNA for the CDR3 is TGTGCCAGCAGTACAGGGGGCGGCGGTGGCTACACCTTC. Translating gives CASSTGGGGGYTF.

The chain's CDR3 is CASSQSRNTEAFF. The DNA of the CDR3 is TGTGCCAGCAGCCAATCCAGGAACACTGAAGCTTTCTTT. This sequence joins TRBV3-1 (or the pseudogene TRBV3-2) and TRBJ1-1, with unresolved D. This CDR3 is built from 13 residues. CDR1 is LGHDT, CDR2 YNNKEL, per germline (reference sequence). V gave up 2 bases and J gave up 1 base, with 5 bases separating them.

The V and J genes are TRBV7-9 and TRBJ2-3; TRBD1 matches 10 bases. V lost 4 bases and J lost 0; bases outside the gene matches: 4. This CDR3 region has 16 residues. The germline gives CDR1 SEHNR, CDR2 FQNEAQ (reference sequence). In nucleotides, the CDR3 is TGTGCCAGCAGCTCCGGACAGGGGGTTAGCACAGATACGCAGTATTTT. The encoded protein is CASSSGQGVSTDTQYF.

This chain links TRBV5-1 with TRBJ2-1; 7 positions match TRBD2. V lost 1 base to trimming and J lost 4 bases; unmatched junction nucleotides: 5. CDR1 and CDR2 (germline): SGHRS, YFSETQ. CDR3 size: 15 residues. In DNA, the CDR3 is TGCGCCAGCAGCTTGTTGGCGGGGGAATACAATGAGCAGTTCTTC. Amino acid sequence: CASSLLAGEYNEQFF.

The chain links TRBV6-5 to TRBJ2-2; the match to TRBD1 covers 8 bases. CDR1 and CDR2 (germline): MNHEY, SVGAGI. This CDR3 is 16 amino acids long. Germline trimming cut 0 bases from V and 6 bases from J; bases unmatched to any gene: 6. In DNA form, the CDR3 reads TGTGCCAGCAGTTACTCACGACAGGGGACCGCCGGGGAGCTGTTTTTT. Protein: CASSYSRQGTAGELFF.

The V gene is TRBV15, the J gene TRBJ1-6, with D tentatively TRBD1 (6 bases). The CDR3 runs 17 residues. Germline CDR1 LNHNV, CDR2 YYDKDF (reference sequence). V lost 2 bases to trimming and J lost 7 bases, with 18 bases between them. CDR3 coding DNA: TGTGCCACCAGCAGACCCTCGGGGGGCGATTTGAATTCACCCCTCCACTTT. As protein: CATSRPSGGDLNSPLHF.

CDR3 sequence: CASSHRQSYNYGYTF. CDR3 coding DNA: TGTGCCAGCAGCCATAGACAGTCTTATAACTATGGCTACACCTTC. The chain links TRBV3-1 (or the pseudogene TRBV3-2) to TRBJ1-2; possible D gene TRBD1, 5 bases. The CDR3 loop spans 15 amino acids. The ends were cut back, 3 bases at V and 1 base at J, with 12 bases in the middle. The V gene's germline CDR1 is LGHDT and CDR2 YNNKEL (reference sequence).

This chain uses TRBV19 with TRBJ1-5, with D possibly TRBD1 on 6 matching bases. Germline V gene data show CDR1 as LNHDA and CDR2 as SQIVND (reference sequence). CDR3 length: 12 residues. Trimming removed 5 bases from V and 6 bases from J, with 8 bases in between. The CDR3 DNA follows: TGTGCCAGTAGTTTCAGGGGTCAGCCCCAGCATTTT. It encodes CASSFRGQPQHF.

The gene calls are TRBV6-2 or TRBV6-3 and TRBJ2-1; 12 bases align to TRBD1. V shed 6 bases, J shed 9 bases, and the junction held 6 bases outside the gene matches. The CDR3 spans 14 residues. The germline gives CDR1 MNHEY, CDR2 SVGEGT. CDR3: CASSRDRGLGEQFF. CDR3 nucleotides: TGTGCCAGCAGCCGGGACAGGGGGCTTGGTGAGCAGTTCTTC.

The chain links TRBV6-5 to TRBJ2-7; 9 bases line up with TRBD2. This CDR3 is built from 16 residues. The germline V gene encodes CDR1 MNHEY and CDR2 SVGAGI. With V trimmed by 4 bases and J by 3 bases, 10 bases remained unmatched. CDR3 sequence (DNA): TGTGCCAGCAGTTTAAGCCTTAGCGGGGGTTACTACGAGCAGTACGTC. This codes for CASSLSLSGGYYEQYV.

This clone has only a few counts. This chain joins TRBV7-2 and TRBJ1-3; 7 bases are shared with TRBD1. CDR1 SGHTA and CDR2 FQGNSA come from the germline V gene. The CDR3 loop spans 15 amino acids. With 4 bases clipped from V and 4 bases from J, the junction kept 7 bases outside the gene matches. The CDR3 bases are TGTGCCAGCAGCTCTAGGAGGGGGCGAGGAAACACCATATATTTT. Its translation is CASSSRRGRGNTIYF.

This rearrangement joins TRBV19 to TRBJ1-2; 12 nucleotides line up with TRBD1. Germline V gene data show CDR1 as LNHDA and CDR2 as SQIVND (reference sequence). V lost 5 bases and J lost 3; bases outside the gene matches: 4. The CDR3 length is 15 residues. This CDR3 is CASSRDRGRDYGYTF. In DNA form, the CDR3 reads TGTGCCAGTAGTCGGGACAGGGGGCGCGACTATGGCTACACCTTC.

The gene calls are TRBV5-1 and TRBJ1-6; 9 bases are a match to TRBD1. This CDR3 has 15 amino acids. Germline trimming cut 4 bases from V and 7 bases from J; bases unmatched to any gene: 6. Germline-derived CDR1 and CDR2 are SGHRS and YFSETQ. The CDR3 DNA sequence: TGCGCCAGCAGCCAACGGACAGGGGAAAATTCACCCCTCCACTTT. Translation gives CASSQRTGENSPLHF.

This clone was seen only once. The rearrangement uses TRBV19 and TRBJ1-1, with unresolved D. Germline assignment: CDR1 LNHDA and CDR2 SQIVND (reference sequence). The V and J ends lost 3 bases and 2 bases respectively, with 16 bases between them. The CDR3 length is 16 residues. The CDR3 loop reads CASSIPTGTLNTEAFF. The CDR3 DNA reads TGTGCCAGTAGTATCCCCACGGGAACTCTAAACACTGAAGCTTTCTTT.

The rearrangement links TRBV20-1 to TRBJ1-1; D is undetermined. CDR1 DFQATT and CDR2 SNEGSKA come from the germline V gene (reference sequence). This CDR3 comprises 13 residues. Trimming removed 3 bases from V and 1 base from J, with 9 bases in between. CDR3 amino acids: CSASGTENTEAFF. For the CDR3, the DNA is TGCAGTGCTAGTGGCACAGAGAACACTGAAGCTTTCTTT.

This clone showed up just once. The chain employs TRBV28 and TRBJ1-1; 10 bases fit TRBD1. V shed 7 bases and J 5 bases; nucleotides not matched to a gene: 4. This CDR3 region has 13 residues. Germline CDR1 reads MDHEN; CDR2 reads SYDVKM. CDR3 coding DNA: TGTGCCAGCAAATTGGGACAGGGGACTGAAGCTTTCTTT. This translates into CASKLGQGTEAFF.